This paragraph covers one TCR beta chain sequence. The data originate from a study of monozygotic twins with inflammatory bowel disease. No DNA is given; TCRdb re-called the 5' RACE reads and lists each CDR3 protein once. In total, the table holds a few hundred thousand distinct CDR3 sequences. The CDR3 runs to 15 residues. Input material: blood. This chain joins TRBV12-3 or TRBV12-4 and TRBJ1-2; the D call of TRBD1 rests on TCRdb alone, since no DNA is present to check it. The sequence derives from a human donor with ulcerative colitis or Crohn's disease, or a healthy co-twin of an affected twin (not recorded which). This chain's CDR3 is CASSLKRGTGNGYTF.